Sequencing of this TCR beta chain was carried out in a study of low-dose radiotherapy and immunotherapy resistance in tumors. Study-level information: For Cohort 1, fractions of 0.5 Gy were given every 2 weeks, reaching 6.5 Gy overall. Every two weeks patients got nivolumab 240 mg flat dose, plus ipilimumab 1 mg/kg every six weeks, intravenously.

Described time point: after trial treatment. Described treatment: LDRT plus nivolumab, ipilimumab, low-dose cyclophosphamide and aspirin (RACIN trial). The donors, trial participants, received nivolumab, ipilimumab, aspirin, low-dose cyclophosphamide and low-dose radiotherapy. Patients who could take part had advanced solid tumors with no tumor-infiltrating lymphocytes. As for this clonotype: It is unclear where the CDR3 begins or ends on the DNA, so no DNA is shown, and the CDR3 is as TCRdb lists it.

Germline CDR1 is KGHSH and CDR2 is LQKENI. The CDR3 region is 16 residues in length, termini included. TRAV- and TRBV-specific primers were used for first-strand cDNA, which covered alpha and beta chains. TCRs were put through roughly 20 PCR cycles of amplification with Phusion. A constant-region primer and the V-primer adapter served as the primer pair. TCRdb reprocessed the reads via MiXCR and lists one record per CDR3 protein. The sample shows 35,000 to 50,000 distinct CDR3 sequences, 20% of them seen only once. The V call is TRBV18, the J call TRBJ2-2; no check of the table's D call, TRBD2, against the DNA was made. The receptor was isolated from a female donor with ovarian cancer. The starting material was PBMCs, obtained after low-dose radiotherapy plus immunotherapy. The CDR3 loop is CASSPGAGDTGELFFF.